This TCR beta chain was retrieved from a study of T cells in Graves' hyperthyroidism and ophthalmopathy. Study-level results: Blood also carried most thyroid clonotypes expanded above 0.001.

It was RNA transcripts that yielded the amplified TCR beta CDR3 regions. The HTBI primer set served for first-round RT-PCR of the TCR CDR3. From the multiplex PCR reads, TCRdb called clonotypes with MiXCR, one entry per CDR3 protein. The table records around 690,000 distinct CDR3 sequences, approximately 15% of them present only once. The CDR3 has 15 residues. Per germline, CDR1 MDHEN and CDR2 SYDVKM. V lost 5 bases and J lost 7; bases outside the gene matches: 9. No ophthalmopathy progression within 18 months constituted stable Graves' hyperthyroidism. Lactation, pregnancy, other autoimmune disease or uncontrolled infection led to exclusion of patients. PBMCs came from more than 8.5 ml fresh peripheral blood. This clonotype has just a few counts. What it binds is unknown.

J is TRBJ1-4 and V is TRBV28, with TRBD1 identical over 8 bases. The sequence was obtained from a man aged 50 to 60 with Graves' hyperthyroidism. The sequenced sample consisted of blood. This chain's CDR3 is CASSPSPGGFEKLFF. Here the CDR3 DNA reads TGTGCCAGCAGTCCCTCGCCAGGGGGCTTTGAAAAACTGTTTTTT.